This is a list of T cell receptor beta chains from one sample in a study of cytomegalovirus exposure and HLA in healthy donors. Sequencing used immunoSEQ multiplex PCR; TCRdb keeps in-frame clones, though not all of them. The data contain some 140,000 clones, approximately 87% of them seen just once; the ten biggest clones take up roughly 3%. Sequenced sample: PBMCs. These receptors originate from a man between 18 and 29 years old in good health and CMV-seronegative. Both conserved end residues are part of each CDR3. A D gene is named only where the DNA matches it firmly. A clone size is listed for some rows: how often the clone was seen (once, few, many), or a class if it is expanded.

cdr3_nt: TGTGCCAGCAGTTTATTATCCGGGGGTGGCTACACCTTC
cdr3_aa: CASSLLSGGGYTF
j_call: TRBJ1-2
d_call: -
clone_size: -
v_call: TRBV27

cdr3_nt: TGCGCCAGCAGCCCGACGGGGGGGGAGATCCAAGAGACCCAGTACTTC
cdr3_aa: CASSPTGGEIQETQYF
j_call: TRBJ2-5
d_call: TRBD2
clone_size: -
v_call: TRBV5-1

cdr3_nt: TGCGCCAGCAGTCCCTCCGGGACTAGTTACAATGAGCAGTTCTTC
cdr3_aa: CASSPSGTSYNEQFF
j_call: TRBJ2-1
d_call: TRBD2
clone_size: -
v_call: TRBV10-2

cdr3_nt: TGTGCCAGCAGTTTAGGACAGAGGGGCATTCAGTACTTC
cdr3_aa: CASSLGQRGIQYF
j_call: TRBJ2-4
d_call: -
clone_size: -
v_call: TRBV27

cdr3_nt: TGTGCCAGTAGTATGGGGTCTAGCGGTTCCCAGAGAGGCCCCTACAATGAGCAGTTCTTC
cdr3_aa: CASSMGSSGSQRGPYNEQFF
j_call: TRBJ2-1
d_call: TRBD2
clone_size: -
v_call: TRBV19

cdr3_nt: TGTGCCATCAGTGTTTCTGGGCAGCAGTACGAGCAGTACTTC
cdr3_aa: CAISVSGQQYEQYF
j_call: TRBJ2-7
d_call: -
clone_size: -
v_call: TRBV10-3

cdr3_nt: TGTGCCAGCAACCCTGGACAGGGGGTTACTGGCTACACCTTC
cdr3_aa: CASNPGQGVTGYTF
j_call: TRBJ1-2
d_call: TRBD1
clone_size: -
v_call: TRBV5-6

cdr3_nt: TGTGCCAGCAGTGAAATCCCCCGCAGGACCTACGAGCAGTACTTC
cdr3_aa: CASSEIPRRTYEQYF
j_call: TRBJ2-7
d_call: -
clone_size: -
v_call: TRBV6-1

cdr3_nt: TGTGCCAGCGGGACAGGGGGCGGACGGGAGACCCAGTACTTC
cdr3_aa: CASGTGGGRETQYF
j_call: TRBJ2-5
d_call: TRBD1
clone_size: -
v_call: TRBV6-1

cdr3_nt: TGTGCCAGTAGTATAGATCGGGGTTCTACTAATGAAAAACTGTTTTTT
cdr3_aa: CASSIDRGSTNEKLFF
j_call: TRBJ1-4
d_call: -
clone_size: -
v_call: TRBV19

cdr3_nt: TGTGCCAGCAGCTGGACTAGCACGCAGTACTTC
cdr3_aa: CASSWTSTQYF
j_call: TRBJ2-7
d_call: TRBD2
clone_size: -
v_call: TRBV7-9

cdr3_nt: TGTGCCAGCAGCAAAGGGCACCTAGCCAAAAACATTCAGTACTTC
cdr3_aa: CASSKGHLAKNIQYF
j_call: TRBJ2-4
d_call: -
clone_size: -
v_call: TRBV21-1

cdr3_nt: TGTGCCAGCAGCTGGGAGGTGGATACGCAGTATTTT
cdr3_aa: CASSWEVDTQYF
j_call: TRBJ2-3
d_call: -
clone_size: -
v_call: TRBV2

cdr3_nt: TGCGCCAGCAGGTGGGGACAGGGAAACACCGGGGAGCTGTTTTTT
cdr3_aa: CASRWGQGNTGELFF
j_call: TRBJ2-2
d_call: TRBD1
clone_size: once
v_call: TRBV5-1

cdr3_nt: TGTGCCAGCACTTCAGGGGCTGAAGCTTTCTTT
cdr3_aa: CASTSGAEAFF
j_call: TRBJ1-1
d_call: -
clone_size: -
v_call: TRBV6-6

cdr3_nt: TGTGCCAGTAGTCTGAACTTACAGCCCTACGAGCAGTACTTC
cdr3_aa: CASSLNLQPYEQYF
j_call: TRBJ2-7
d_call: -
clone_size: -
v_call: TRBV19

cdr3_nt: TGTGCCAGCAGCTCCGGTACCCCTAACTATGGCTACACCTTC
cdr3_aa: CASSSGTPNYGYTF
j_call: TRBJ1-2
d_call: -
clone_size: -
v_call: TRBV7-2

cdr3_nt: TGTGCCAGCAGCTTAGGACGGGGTGGGCAAGAGACCCAGTACTTC
cdr3_aa: CASSLGRGGQETQYF
j_call: TRBJ2-5
d_call: -
clone_size: -
v_call: TRBV7-6

cdr3_nt: TGTGCCAGCAGCTTGTGGTTCCGCAGGGCCACCGGGGAGCTGTTTTTT
cdr3_aa: CASSLWFRRATGELFF
j_call: TRBJ2-2
d_call: -
clone_size: -
v_call: TRBV5-6

cdr3_nt: TGTGCCAGCAGTGAATCTGGGACTGATCGCCCGTATTTT
cdr3_aa: CASSESGTDRPYF
j_call: TRBJ2-3
d_call: -
clone_size: -
v_call: TRBV25-1

cdr3_nt: TGCGCCAGCAGTCCAGGGGTACAGGGCGTTTCCTACGAGCAGTACTTC
cdr3_aa: CASSPGVQGVSYEQYF
j_call: TRBJ2-7
d_call: -
clone_size: -
v_call: TRBV23-1

cdr3_nt: TGTGCCAGTAGTATGGGGGTGCGACAGGTGGGCACTGAAGCTTTCTTT
cdr3_aa: CASSMGVRQVGTEAFF
j_call: TRBJ1-1
d_call: -
clone_size: -
v_call: TRBV19

cdr3_nt: TGTGCCAGTAGTAAAGGACAGGGGGACTCCTATAATTCACCCCTCCACTTT
cdr3_aa: CASSKGQGDSYNSPLHF
j_call: TRBJ1-6
d_call: TRBD1
clone_size: once
v_call: TRBV19

cdr3_nt: TGTGCCAGCAGTAGCGGGAGTGTGCAAGATACGCAGTATTTT
cdr3_aa: CASSSGSVQDTQYF
j_call: TRBJ2-3
d_call: TRBD2
clone_size: -
v_call: TRBV27

cdr3_nt: TGTGCCAGCAGCCTAGGGGACAGGGAGGGCGGCTACACCTTC
cdr3_aa: CASSLGDREGGYTF
j_call: TRBJ1-2
d_call: TRBD1
clone_size: -
v_call: TRBV5-4

cdr3_nt: TGTGCCAGCAGCTTAGGGACAGGGCGTGAGCAGTACTTC
cdr3_aa: CASSLGTGREQYF
j_call: TRBJ2-7
d_call: TRBD1
clone_size: -
v_call: TRBV7-8

cdr3_nt: TGTGCCGGCAGTGAGAGACTGTGGCAGTTCTTC
cdr3_aa: CAGSERLWQFF
j_call: TRBJ2-1
d_call: -
clone_size: -
v_call: TRBV2

cdr3_nt: TGTGCCAGCAGCAAATTTGGGACTAGCGGTCGAGAGACCCAGTACTTC
cdr3_aa: CASSKFGTSGRETQYF
j_call: TRBJ2-5
d_call: -
clone_size: once
v_call: TRBV21-1

cdr3_nt: TGTGTTAGCGGGAGCGCCCAGGGGTCCTACAATGAGCAGTTCTTC
cdr3_aa: CVSGSAQGSYNEQFF
j_call: TRBJ2-1
d_call: TRBD2
clone_size: -
v_call: TRBV9

cdr3_nt: TGTGCCAGCTCCGGACAGGGAATAGAGCAGTACTTC
cdr3_aa: CASSGQGIEQYF
j_call: TRBJ2-7
d_call: TRBD1
clone_size: few
v_call: TRBV18

cdr3_nt: TGCGCCAGCAGCTTGGGGACTAAGAATGAGCAGTTCTTC
cdr3_aa: CASSLGTKNEQFF
j_call: TRBJ2-1
d_call: -
clone_size: -
v_call: TRBV5-1

cdr3_nt: TGTGCCAGCAGCTTAACTCTTAGCGGATTCTACAATGAGCAGTTCTTC
cdr3_aa: CASSLTLSGFYNEQFF
j_call: TRBJ2-1
d_call: -
clone_size: -
v_call: TRBV11-2

cdr3_nt: TGTGCCAGCTCAGTGGGGGACACCTACGAGCAGTACTTC
cdr3_aa: CASSVGDTYEQYF
j_call: TRBJ2-7
d_call: -
clone_size: medium-sized
v_call: TRBV18

cdr3_nt: TGTGCCAGCAGTTTGGGACAGGGTGGCACTGAAGCTTTCTTT
cdr3_aa: CASSLGQGGTEAFF
j_call: TRBJ1-1
d_call: TRBD1
clone_size: -
v_call: TRBV6-1

cdr3_nt: TGTGCCAGCAGAGTAGCGGGGGGGCTCTACAATGAGCAGTTCTTC
cdr3_aa: CASRVAGGLYNEQFF
j_call: TRBJ2-1
d_call: TRBD2
clone_size: -
v_call: TRBV7-2

cdr3_nt: TGTGCCAGCAGCTTCACCCTCGGTCCCGAAACACTGTTTTTT
cdr3_aa: CASSFTLGPETLFF
j_call: TRBJ1-4
d_call: -
clone_size: -
v_call: TRBV7-8

cdr3_nt: TGTGCCAGCAGCTCTAGCGGGAGGGCCGGTACGCAGTATTTT
cdr3_aa: CASSSSGRAGTQYF
j_call: TRBJ2-3
d_call: TRBD2
clone_size: -
v_call: TRBV2